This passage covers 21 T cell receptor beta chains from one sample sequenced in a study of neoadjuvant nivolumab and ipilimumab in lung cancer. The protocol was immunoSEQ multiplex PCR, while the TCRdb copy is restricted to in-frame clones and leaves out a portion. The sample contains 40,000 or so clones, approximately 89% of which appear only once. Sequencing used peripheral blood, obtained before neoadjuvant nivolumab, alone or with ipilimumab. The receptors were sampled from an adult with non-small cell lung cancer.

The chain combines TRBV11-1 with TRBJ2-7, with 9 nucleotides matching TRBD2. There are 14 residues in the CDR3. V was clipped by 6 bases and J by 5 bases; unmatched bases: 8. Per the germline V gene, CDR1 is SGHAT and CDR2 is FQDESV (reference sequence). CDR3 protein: CASRRLAAKDEQYF. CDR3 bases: TGTGCCAGCAGACGACTAGCGGCAAAGGACGAGCAGTACTTC.

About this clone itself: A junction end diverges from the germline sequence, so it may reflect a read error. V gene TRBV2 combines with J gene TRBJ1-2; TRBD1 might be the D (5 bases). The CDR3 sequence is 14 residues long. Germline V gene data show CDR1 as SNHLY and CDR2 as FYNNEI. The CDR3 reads CASRVGTANYGYTF. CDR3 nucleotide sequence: TGTGCCAGCAGAGTTGGGACGGCTAATTATGGCTACACCTTC.

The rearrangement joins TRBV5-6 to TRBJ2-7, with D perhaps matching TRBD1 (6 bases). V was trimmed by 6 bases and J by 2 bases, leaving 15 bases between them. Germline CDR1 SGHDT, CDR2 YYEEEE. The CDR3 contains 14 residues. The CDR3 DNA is TGTGCCAGCAACGGTCAGGGGTTGACCTACGAGCAGTACTTC. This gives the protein CASNGQGLTYEQYF. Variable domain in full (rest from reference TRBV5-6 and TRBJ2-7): DAGVTQSPTHLIKTRGQQVTLRCSPKSGHDTVSWYQQALGQGPQFIFQYYEEEERQRGNFPDRFSGHQFPNYSSELNVNALLLGDSALYLCASNGQGLTYEQYFGPGTRLTVT.

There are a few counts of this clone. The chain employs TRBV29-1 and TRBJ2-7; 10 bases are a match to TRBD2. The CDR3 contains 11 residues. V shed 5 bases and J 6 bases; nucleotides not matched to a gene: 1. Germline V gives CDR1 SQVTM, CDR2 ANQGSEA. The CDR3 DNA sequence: TGCAGCGTTCGGACTAGCGGCGAGCAGTACTTC. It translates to CSVRTSGEQYF.

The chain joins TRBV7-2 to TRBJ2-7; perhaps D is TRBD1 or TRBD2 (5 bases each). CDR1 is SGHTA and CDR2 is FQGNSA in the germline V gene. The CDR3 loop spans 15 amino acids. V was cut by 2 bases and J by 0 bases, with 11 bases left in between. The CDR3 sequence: CASSLHRDLSYEQYF. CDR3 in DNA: TGTGCCAGCAGCTTACACCGGGACCTCTCCTACGAGCAGTACTTC.

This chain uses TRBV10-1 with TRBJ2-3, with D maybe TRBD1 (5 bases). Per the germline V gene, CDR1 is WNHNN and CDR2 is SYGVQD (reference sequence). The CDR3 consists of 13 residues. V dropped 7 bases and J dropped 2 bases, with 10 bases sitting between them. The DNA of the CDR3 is TGCGCCAGCAAACCGGACAACACAGATACGCAGTATTTT. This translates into CASKPDNTDTQYF.

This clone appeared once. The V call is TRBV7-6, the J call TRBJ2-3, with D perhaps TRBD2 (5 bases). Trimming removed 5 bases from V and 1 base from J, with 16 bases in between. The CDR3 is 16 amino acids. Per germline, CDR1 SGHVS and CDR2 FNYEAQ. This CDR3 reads CASSPSWGSGTDTQYF. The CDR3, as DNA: TGTGCCAGCAGCCCAAGTTGGGGTAGCGGCACAGATACGCAGTATTTT. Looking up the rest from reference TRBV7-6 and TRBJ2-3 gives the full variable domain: GAGVSQSPRYKVTKRGQDVALRCDPISGHVSLYWYRQALGQGPEFLTYFNYEAQQDKSGLPNDRFSAERPEGSISTLTIQRTEQRDSAMYRCASSPSWGSGTDTQYFGPGTRLTVL.

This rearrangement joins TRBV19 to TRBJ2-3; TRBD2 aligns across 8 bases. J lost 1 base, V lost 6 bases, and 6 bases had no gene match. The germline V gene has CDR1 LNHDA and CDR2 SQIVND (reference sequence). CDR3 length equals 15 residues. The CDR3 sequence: CASRPAGVGTDTQYF. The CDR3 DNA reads TGTGCCAGTAGGCCAGCGGGAGTGGGCACAGATACGCAGTATTTT.

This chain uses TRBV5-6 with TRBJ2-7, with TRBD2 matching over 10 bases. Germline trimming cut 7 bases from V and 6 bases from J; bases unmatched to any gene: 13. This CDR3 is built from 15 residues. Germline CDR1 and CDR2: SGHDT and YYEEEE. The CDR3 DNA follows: TGTGCCAGCGGTCCTCTAGCGGGAGCGACTGGCGAGCAGTACTTC. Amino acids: CASGPLAGATGEQYF.

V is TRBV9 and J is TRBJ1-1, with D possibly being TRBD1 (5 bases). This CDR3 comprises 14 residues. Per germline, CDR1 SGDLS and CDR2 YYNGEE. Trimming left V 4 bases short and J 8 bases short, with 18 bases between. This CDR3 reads CASSPQQAGREAFF. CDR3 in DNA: TGTGCCAGCAGCCCCCAACAGGCAGGGAGGGAAGCTTTCTTT.

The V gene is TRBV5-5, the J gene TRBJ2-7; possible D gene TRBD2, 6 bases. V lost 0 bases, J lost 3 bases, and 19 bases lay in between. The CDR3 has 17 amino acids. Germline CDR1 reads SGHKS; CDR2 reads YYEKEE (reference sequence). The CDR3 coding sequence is TGTGCCAGCAGCTTGGGGGTTCAGGGCTTGGGAGGCTACGAGCAGTACTTC. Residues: CASSLGVQGLGGYEQYF.

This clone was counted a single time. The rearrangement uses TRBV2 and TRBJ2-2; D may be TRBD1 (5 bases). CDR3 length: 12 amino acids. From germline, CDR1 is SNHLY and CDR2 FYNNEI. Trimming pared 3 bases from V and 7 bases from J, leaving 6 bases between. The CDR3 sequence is CASSEGHGELFF. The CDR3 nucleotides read TGTGCCAGCAGTGAGGGGCACGGGGAGCTGTTTTTT.

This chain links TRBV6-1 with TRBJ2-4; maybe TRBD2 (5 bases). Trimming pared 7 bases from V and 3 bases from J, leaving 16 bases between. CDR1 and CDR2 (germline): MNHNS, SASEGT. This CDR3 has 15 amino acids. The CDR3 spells CASMGDAAVKNIQYF. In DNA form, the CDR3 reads TGTGCCAGCATGGGAGATGCGGCGGTCAAAAACATTCAGTACTTC.

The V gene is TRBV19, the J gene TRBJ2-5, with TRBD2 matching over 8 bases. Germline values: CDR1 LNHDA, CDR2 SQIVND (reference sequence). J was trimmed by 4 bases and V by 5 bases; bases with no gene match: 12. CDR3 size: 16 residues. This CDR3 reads CASSVSGAGGAETQYF. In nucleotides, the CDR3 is TGTGCCAGTAGTGTATCCGGCGCGGGAGGAGCAGAGACCCAGTACTTC.

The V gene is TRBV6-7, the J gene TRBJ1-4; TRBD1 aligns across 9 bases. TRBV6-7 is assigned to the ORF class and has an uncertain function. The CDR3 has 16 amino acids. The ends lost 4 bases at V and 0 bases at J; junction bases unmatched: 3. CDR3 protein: CASSLTGGATNEKLFF. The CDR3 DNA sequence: TGTGCCAGCAGTTTGACAGGGGGGGCAACTAATGAAAAACTGTTTTTT.

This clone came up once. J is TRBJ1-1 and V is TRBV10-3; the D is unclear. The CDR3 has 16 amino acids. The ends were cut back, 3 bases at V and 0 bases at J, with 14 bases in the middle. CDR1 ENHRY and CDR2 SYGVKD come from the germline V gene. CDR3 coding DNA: TGTGCCATCAGTGAACTAGGCGGAGGCATGAACACTGAAGCTTTCTTT. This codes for CAISELGGGMNTEAFF.

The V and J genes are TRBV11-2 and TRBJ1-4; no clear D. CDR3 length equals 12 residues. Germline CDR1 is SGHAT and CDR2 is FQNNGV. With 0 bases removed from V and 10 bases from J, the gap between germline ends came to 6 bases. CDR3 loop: CASSLDGGKLFF. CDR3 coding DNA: TGTGCCAGCAGCTTAGACGGAGGAAAACTGTTTTTT. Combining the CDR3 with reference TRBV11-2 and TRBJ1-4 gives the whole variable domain EAGVAQSPRYKIIEKRQSVAFWCNPISGHATLYWYQQILGQGPKLLIQFQNNGVVDDSQLPKDRFSAERLKGVDSTLKIQPAKLEDSAVYLCASSLDGGKLFFGSGTQLSVL.

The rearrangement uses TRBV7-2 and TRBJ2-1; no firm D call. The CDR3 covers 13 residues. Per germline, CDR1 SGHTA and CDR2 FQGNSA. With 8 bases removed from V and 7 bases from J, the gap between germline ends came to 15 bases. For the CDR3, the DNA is TGTGCCAGCGGTCCCCGGCGGATTAATGAGCAGTTCTTC. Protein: CASGPRRINEQFF.

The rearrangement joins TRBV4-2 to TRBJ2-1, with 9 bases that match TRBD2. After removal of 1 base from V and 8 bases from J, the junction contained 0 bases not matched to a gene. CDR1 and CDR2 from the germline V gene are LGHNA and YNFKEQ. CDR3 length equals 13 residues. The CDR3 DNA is TGTGCCAGCAGCCAAGGACTAGCGGATGAGCAGTTCTTC. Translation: CASSQGLADEQFF.

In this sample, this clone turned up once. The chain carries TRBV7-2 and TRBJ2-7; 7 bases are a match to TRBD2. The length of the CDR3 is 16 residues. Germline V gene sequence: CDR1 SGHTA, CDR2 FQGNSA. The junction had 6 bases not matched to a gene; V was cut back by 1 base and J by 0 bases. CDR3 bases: TGTGCCAGCAGCTTAGTGGGGACTACTAGCTCCTACGAGCAGTACTTC. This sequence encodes CASSLVGTTSSYEQYF. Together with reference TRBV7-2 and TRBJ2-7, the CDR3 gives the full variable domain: GAGVSQSPSNKVTEKGKDVELRCDPISGHTALYWYRQSLGQGLEFLIYFQGNSAPDKSGLPSDRFSAERTGGSVSTLTIQRTQQEDSAVYLCASSLVGTTSSYEQYFGPGTRLTVT.

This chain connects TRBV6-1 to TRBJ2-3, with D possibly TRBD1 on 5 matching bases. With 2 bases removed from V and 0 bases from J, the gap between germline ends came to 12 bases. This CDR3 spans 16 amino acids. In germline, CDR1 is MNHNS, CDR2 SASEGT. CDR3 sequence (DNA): TGTGCCAGCAGTGAATCAGGGTCCTACAGCACAGATACGCAGTATTTT. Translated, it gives CASSESGSYSTDTQYF.